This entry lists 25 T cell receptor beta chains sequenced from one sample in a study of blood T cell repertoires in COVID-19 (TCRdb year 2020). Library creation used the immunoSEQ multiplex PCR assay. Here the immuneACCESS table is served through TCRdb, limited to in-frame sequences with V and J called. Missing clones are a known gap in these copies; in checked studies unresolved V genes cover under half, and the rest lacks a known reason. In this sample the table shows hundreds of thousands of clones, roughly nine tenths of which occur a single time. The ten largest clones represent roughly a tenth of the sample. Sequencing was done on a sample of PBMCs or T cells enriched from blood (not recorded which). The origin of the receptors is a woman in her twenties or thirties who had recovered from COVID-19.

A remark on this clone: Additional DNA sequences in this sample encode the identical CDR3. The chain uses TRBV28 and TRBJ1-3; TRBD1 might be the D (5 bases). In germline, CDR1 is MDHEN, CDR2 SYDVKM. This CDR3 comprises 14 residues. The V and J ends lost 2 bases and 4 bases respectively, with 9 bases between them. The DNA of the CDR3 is TGTGCCAGCAGTTTAGCAGGGTTAGGAAACACCATATATTTT. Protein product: CASSLAGLGNTIYF.

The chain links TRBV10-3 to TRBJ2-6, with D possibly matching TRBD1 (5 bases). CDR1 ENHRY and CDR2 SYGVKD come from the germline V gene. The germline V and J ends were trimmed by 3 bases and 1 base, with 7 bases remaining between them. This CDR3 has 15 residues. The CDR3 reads CAISDGQSGANVLTF. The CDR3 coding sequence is TGTGCCATCAGTGACGGACAATCTGGGGCCAACGTCCTGACTTTC.

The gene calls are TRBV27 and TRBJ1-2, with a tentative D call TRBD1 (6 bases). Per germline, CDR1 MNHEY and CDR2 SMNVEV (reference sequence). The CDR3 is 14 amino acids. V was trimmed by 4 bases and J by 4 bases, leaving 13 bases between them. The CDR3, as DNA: TGTGCCAGCAGTTCGAATACAGGGTCCTATGGCTACACCTTC. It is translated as CASSSNTGSYGYTF.

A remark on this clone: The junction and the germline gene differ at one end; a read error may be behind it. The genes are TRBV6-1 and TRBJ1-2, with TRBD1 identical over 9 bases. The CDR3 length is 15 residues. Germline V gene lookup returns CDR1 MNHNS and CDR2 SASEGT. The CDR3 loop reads CASREGTGIGHGYTF. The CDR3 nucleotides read TGTGCCAGCAGAGAAGGGACAGGGATCGGCCATGGCTACACCTTC.

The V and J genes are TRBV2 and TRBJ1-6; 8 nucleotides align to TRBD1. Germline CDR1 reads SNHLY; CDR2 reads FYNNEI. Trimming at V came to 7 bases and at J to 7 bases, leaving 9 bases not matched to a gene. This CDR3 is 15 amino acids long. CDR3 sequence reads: CASTGQGFSNSPLHF. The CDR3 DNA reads TGTGCCAGCACCGGACAGGGCTTTTCAAATTCACCCCTCCACTTT.

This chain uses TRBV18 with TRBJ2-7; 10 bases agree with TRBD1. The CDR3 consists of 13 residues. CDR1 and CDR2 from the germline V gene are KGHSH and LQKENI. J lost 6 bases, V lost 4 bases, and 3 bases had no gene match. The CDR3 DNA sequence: TGTGCCAGCTCACGGGACAGGGGATCCGAGCAGTACTTC. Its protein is CASSRDRGSEQYF.

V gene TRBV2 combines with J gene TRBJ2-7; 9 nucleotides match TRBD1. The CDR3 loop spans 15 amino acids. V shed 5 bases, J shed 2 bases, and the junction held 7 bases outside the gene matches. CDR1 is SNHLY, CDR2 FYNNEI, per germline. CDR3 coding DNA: TGTGCCAGCAGTAGTCCGGGACAGGGTCCCTACGAGCAGTACTTC. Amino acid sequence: CASSSPGQGPYEQYF.

In DNA form, the CDR3 reads TGTGAAACCCGGGACAGAGATAATTCACCCCTCCACTTT. This translates into CETRDRDNSPLHF. The chain combines TRBV6-6 with TRBJ1-6, with 7 positions matching TRBD1. This CDR3 comprises 13 residues. CDR1 and CDR2 (germline): MNHNY, SVGAGI (reference sequence).

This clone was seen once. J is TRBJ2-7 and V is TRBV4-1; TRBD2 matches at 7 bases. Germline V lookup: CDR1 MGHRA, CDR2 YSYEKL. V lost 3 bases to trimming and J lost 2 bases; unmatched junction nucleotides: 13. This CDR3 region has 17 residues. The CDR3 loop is CASSHSGRLADTYEQYF. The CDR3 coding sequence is TGCGCCAGCAGCCACTCCGGGCGGCTAGCGGATACCTACGAGCAGTACTTC.

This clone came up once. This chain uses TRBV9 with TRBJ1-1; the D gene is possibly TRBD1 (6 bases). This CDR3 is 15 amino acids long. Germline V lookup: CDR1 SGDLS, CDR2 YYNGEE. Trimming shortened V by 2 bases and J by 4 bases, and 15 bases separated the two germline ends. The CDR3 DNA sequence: TGTGCCAGCAGCGTCGCCAGGGGATCGAGCACTGAAGCTTTCTTT. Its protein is CASSVARGSSTEAFF. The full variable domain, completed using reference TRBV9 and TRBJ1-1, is DSGVTQTPKHLITATGQRVTLRCSPRSGDLSVYWYQQSLDQGLQFLIQYYNGEERAKGNILERFSAQQFPDLHSELNLSSLELGDSALYFCASSVARGSSTEAFFGQGTRLTVV.

The CDR3 DNA sequence: TGCGCCAGCAGCCCCCAGACAGGGAGCACAGATACGCAGTATTTT. Its protein is CASSPQTGSTDTQYF. This chain joins TRBV4-1 and TRBJ2-3, with 7 positions matching TRBD1. The CDR3 is made up of 15 amino acids. Germline CDR1 MGHRA, CDR2 YSYEKL. V lost 4 bases and J lost 0; bases outside the gene matches: 4.

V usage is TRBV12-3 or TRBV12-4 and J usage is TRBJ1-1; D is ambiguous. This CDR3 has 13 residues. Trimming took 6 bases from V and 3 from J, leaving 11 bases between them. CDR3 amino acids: CASSLEADTEAFF. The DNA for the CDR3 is TGTGCCAGCAGCCTCGAGGCCGACACTGAAGCTTTCTTT.

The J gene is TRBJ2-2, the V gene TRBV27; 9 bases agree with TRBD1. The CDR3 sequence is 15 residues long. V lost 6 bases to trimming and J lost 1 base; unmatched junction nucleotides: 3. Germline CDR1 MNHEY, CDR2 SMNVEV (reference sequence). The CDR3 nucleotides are TGTGCCAGCAGAGGGACAGGGTTGAACACCGGGGAGCTGTTTTTT. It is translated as CASRGTGLNTGELFF.

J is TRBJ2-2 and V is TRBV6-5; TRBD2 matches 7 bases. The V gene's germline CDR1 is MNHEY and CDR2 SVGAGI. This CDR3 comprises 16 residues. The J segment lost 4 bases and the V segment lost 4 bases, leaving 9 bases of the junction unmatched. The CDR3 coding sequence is TGTGCCAGCAGTTCCCAAGGGAGGGCCGGCACCGGGGAGCTGTTTTTT. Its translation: CASSSQGRAGTGELFF.

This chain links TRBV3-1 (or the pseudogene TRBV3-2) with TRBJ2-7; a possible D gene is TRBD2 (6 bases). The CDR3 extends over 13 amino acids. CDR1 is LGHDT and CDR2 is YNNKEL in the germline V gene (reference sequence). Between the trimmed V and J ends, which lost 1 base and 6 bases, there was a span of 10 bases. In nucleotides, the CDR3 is TGTGCCAGCAGCCAAGCTGGGGGGTTCGAGCAGTACTTC. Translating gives CASSQAGGFEQYF.

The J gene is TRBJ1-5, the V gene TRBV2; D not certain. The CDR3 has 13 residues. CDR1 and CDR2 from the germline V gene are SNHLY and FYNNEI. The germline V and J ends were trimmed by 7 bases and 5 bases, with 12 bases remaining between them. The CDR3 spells CASTYLRDQPQHF. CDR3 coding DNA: TGTGCCAGCACCTATCTCCGTGATCAGCCCCAGCATTTT.

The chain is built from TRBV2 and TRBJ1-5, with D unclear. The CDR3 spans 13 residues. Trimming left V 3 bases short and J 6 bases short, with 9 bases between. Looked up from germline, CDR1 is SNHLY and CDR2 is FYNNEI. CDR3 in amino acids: CASSESRSQPQHF. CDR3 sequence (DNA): TGTGCCAGCAGTGAGTCCCGGAGTCAGCCCCAGCATTTT.

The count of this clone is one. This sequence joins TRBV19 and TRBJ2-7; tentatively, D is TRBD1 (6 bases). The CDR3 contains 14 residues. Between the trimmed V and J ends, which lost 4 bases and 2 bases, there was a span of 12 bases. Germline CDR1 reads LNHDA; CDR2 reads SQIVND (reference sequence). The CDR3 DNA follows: TGTGCCAGTAGTAGCAGGGACACAGCCTACGAGCAGTACTTC. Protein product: CASSSRDTAYEQYF.

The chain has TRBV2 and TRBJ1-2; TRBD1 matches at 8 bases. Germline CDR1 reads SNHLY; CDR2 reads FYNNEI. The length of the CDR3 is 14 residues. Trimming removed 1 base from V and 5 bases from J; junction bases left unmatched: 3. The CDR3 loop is CASSEGGTGYGYTF. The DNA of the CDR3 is TGTGCCAGCAGTGAAGGGGGGACAGGTTATGGCTACACCTTC. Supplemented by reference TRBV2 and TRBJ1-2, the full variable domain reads EPEVTQTPSHQVTQMGQEVILRCVPISNHLYFYWYRQILGQKVEFLVSFYNNEISEKSEIFDDQFSVERPDGSNFTLKIRSTKLEDSAMYFCASSEGGTGYGYTFGSGTRLTVV.

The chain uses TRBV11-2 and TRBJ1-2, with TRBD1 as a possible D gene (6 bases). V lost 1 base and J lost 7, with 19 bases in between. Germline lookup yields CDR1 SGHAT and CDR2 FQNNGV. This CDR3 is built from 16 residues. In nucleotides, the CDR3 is TGTGCCAGCAGCTTAGTTCGGGGACCGGGGGGCCTTGGCTACACCTTC. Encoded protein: CASSLVRGPGGLGYTF.

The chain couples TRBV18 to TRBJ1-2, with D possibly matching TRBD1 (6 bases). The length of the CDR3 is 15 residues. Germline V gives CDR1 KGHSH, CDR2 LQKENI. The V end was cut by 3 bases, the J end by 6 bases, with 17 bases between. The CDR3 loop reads CASSPPTITGHGYTF. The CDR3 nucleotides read TGTGCCAGCTCACCCCCTACGATAACAGGGCATGGCTACACCTTC.

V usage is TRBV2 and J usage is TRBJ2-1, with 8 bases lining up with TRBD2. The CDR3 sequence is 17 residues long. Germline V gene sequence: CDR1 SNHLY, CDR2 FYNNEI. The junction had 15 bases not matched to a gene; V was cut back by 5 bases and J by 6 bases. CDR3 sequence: CASSSRAGTRVRNEQFF. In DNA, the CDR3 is TGTGCCAGCAGTTCACGCGCCGGGACTAGGGTCCGCAATGAGCAGTTCTTC.

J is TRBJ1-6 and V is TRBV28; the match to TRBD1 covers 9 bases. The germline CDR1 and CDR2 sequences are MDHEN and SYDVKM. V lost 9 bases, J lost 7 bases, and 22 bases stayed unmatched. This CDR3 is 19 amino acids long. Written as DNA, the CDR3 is TGTGCCAGTAGAGGATTTAGGGGTAGGGACAGGGCTGGAAATTCACCCCTCCACTTT. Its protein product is CASRGFRGRDRAGNSPLHF. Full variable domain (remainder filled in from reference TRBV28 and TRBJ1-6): DVKVTQSSRYLVKRTGEKVFLECVQDMDHENMFWYRQDPGLGLRLIYFSYDVKMKEKGDIPEGYSVSREKKERFSLILESASTNQTSMYLCASRGFRGRDRAGNSPLHFGNGTRLTVT.

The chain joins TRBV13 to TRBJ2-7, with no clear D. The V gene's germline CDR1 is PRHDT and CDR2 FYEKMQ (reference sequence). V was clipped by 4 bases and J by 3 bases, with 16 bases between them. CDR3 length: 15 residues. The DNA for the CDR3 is TGTGCCAGCAGCTCCACCCGACGGAGTGACTACGAGCAGTACTTC. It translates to CASSSTRRSDYEQYF.

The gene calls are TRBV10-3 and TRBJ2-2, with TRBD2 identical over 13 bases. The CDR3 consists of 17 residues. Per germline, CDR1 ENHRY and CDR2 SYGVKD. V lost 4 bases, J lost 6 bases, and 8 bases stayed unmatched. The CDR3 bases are TGTGCCATCAGTGCTGGACTAGCGGGAGAGGGGTCCGGGGAGCTGTTTTTT. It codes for CAISAGLAGEGSGELFF.